The rows below give T cell receptor beta chains drawn from one sample of a study of T cell responses to AZD1222 COVID-19 vaccine. Sequenced by immunoSEQ multiplex PCR; TCRdb stores in-frame clones only, minus some. Of about 120,000 clones in the sample, approximately 90% were seen once. The sample consisted of peripheral blood, taken on day 0 of AZD1222 vaccination. These receptors came from an adult in good health. Both conserved end residues are part of each CDR3. The D gene is left open where the match is weak. The size entry is marked missing in some rows and otherwise reads once, few, many or a size class.

-	TRBV25-1	TRBJ1-3	once	TGTGCCAGCAGTGAAGGGGGCAGCCTCTACTCTGGAAACACCATATATTTT	CASSEGGSLYSGNTIYF
-	TRBV6-1	TRBJ1-5	-	TGTGCCAGCAGTGGGGGAGTGGGTTCAGGTTACAATCAGCCCCAGCATTTT	CASSGGVGSGYNQPQHF
-	TRBV15	TRBJ1-5	-	TGTGCCACCAGCAGAGATAGAGGGGGTCAGCCCCAGCATTTT	CATSRDRGGQPQHF
TRBD1	TRBV5-5	TRBJ1-5	-	TGTGCCAGCAGCTTATCGGGACAGGGCAATCAGCCCCAGCATTTT	CASSLSGQGNQPQHF
-	TRBV6-5	TRBJ1-3	-	TGTGCCAGCCGCCCCGGGGGGCCTGGAAACACCATATATTTT	CASRPGGPGNTIYF
-	TRBV9	TRBJ1-1	-	TGTGCCAGCAGCGTAGAGGCAGCCTACACTGAAGCTTTCTTT	CASSVEAAYTEAFF
-	TRBV7-8	TRBJ2-5	once	TGTGCCAGCAGCCCCCGACGTCTAGAGACCCAGTACTTC	CASSPRRLETQYF
-	TRBV28	TRBJ1-2	-	TGTGCCAGCAGTCAGGAGTTAGCTAACTATGGCTACACCTTC	CASSQELANYGYTF
-	TRBV24-1	TRBJ1-1	-	TGTGCCACCAGGGGACATCCCGGGGACACTGAAGCTTTCTTT	CATRGHPGDTEAFF
-	TRBV27	TRBJ1-6	-	TGTGCCAGCAGTTTAGGGCAGCTGTATAATTCACCCCTCCACTTT	CASSLGQLYNSPLHF
TRBD2	TRBV7-3	TRBJ2-3	once	TGTGCCAGCAGCCCCTTGGGTAGCGGGGCCACAGATACGCAGTATTTT	CASSPLGSGATDTQYF
-	TRBV5-6	TRBJ2-5	-	TGTGCCAGCAGCTTGTCGCGCAAGCTGAGCGAGACCCAGTACTTC	CASSLSRKLSETQYF
-	TRBV7-9	TRBJ1-1	-	TGTGCCAGCGGTCGGCCGAACACTGAAGCTTTCTTT	CASGRPNTEAFF
-	TRBV6-1	TRBJ2-1	-	TGTGCCAGCAGTGATCCGACCAGAGGCACCTACAATGAGCAGTTCTTC	CASSDPTRGTYNEQFF
-	TRBV7-9	TRBJ2-2	-	TGTGCCAGCAGCTTAAGTTTCACGGGGGTAACCGGGGAGCTGTTTTTT	CASSLSFTGVTGELFF
-	TRBV3-1/TRBV3-2	TRBJ1-1	once	TGTGCCAGCAGCCAAGATTATACTGGGGCGGCTGAAGCTTTCTTT	CASSQDYTGAAEAFF
-	TRBV2	TRBJ1-2	-	TGTGCCAGCACCCCGGACAGCTTTTATGGCTACACCTTC	CASTPDSFYGYTF
TRBD2	TRBV2	TRBJ2-3	-	TGTGCCAGCATGAGGCTAGCGGGGGTGGATACGCAGTATTTT	CASMRLAGVDTQYF
-	TRBV7-4	TRBJ1-6	-	TGTGCCAGCAGCTTAGCTCTAACAGCTAATTCACCCCTCCACTTT	CASSLALTANSPLHF
TRBD1	TRBV18	TRBJ2-1	-	TGTGCCAGCTCACCACCGGGACAGGCATGGGGTGAGCAGTTCTTC	CASSPPGQAWGEQFF
-	TRBV24-1	TRBJ1-2	-	TGTGCCACCAGTGATTCCGGCGACAGGCGCTCTAACTATGGCTACACCTTC	CATSDSGDRRSNYGYTF
-	TRBV15	TRBJ1-6	-	TGTGCCACCAGCAGAGATGGGGCGGAGACAGACCTCGGCCCCCATTCACCCCTCCACTTT	CATSRDGAETDLGPHSPLHF
TRBD2	TRBV5-1	TRBJ2-5	-	TGCGCCAGCAGCTCGGGACTAGCGGAAGAGACCCAGTACTTC	CASSSGLAEETQYF
-	TRBV25-1	TRBJ1-5	-	TGTGCCAGCAGTGAAAGGGCTACGCCCCAGCCCCAGCATTTT	CASSERATPQPQHF
-	TRBV2	TRBJ2-3	once	TGTGCCAGCAGAAACGACCGAGATACGCAGTATTTT	CASRNDRDTQYF
-	TRBV24-1	TRBJ2-1	-	TGTGCCACCTCCCGGGACGGGTCCTACAATGAGCAGTTCTTC	CATSRDGSYNEQFF
-	TRBV29-1	TRBJ2-5	-	TGCAGCGGGTGGGCAGAACAAGAGACCCAGTACTTC	CSGWAEQETQYF
TRBD1	TRBV27	TRBJ1-2	-	TGTGCCAGCAGTCGGACAGGTCCTAATGGCTACACCTTC	CASSRTGPNGYTF
-	TRBV5-6	TRBJ1-2	-	TGTGCCAGCAGCCGAACAGGGCTTTTCTATGGCTACACCTTC	CASSRTGLFYGYTF
-	TRBV7-3	TRBJ1-1	-	TGTGCCAGCAGCTTAAACCCCTTTATGGAGGGTAAAACTGAAGCTTTCTTT	CASSLNPFMEGKTEAFF
-	TRBV11-3	TRBJ2-1	-	TGTGCCAGCAGTCGGGGCGCGGATGAGCAGTTCTTC	CASSRGADEQFF